What follows are 4 T cell receptor beta chains derived from one specimen sequenced in a study of cytomegalovirus exposure and HLA in healthy donors. The PCR had 60 Vbeta and 13 Jbeta primers. Generated by immunoSEQ multiplex PCR, the TCRdb table keeps only in-frame clones and is missing some. This table holds 150,000 to 200,000 clones, about four fifths found once. Sequenced: PBMCs. The receptors come from a woman in her twenties or thirties in good health and CMV-seropositive.

This chain joins TRBV27 and TRBJ2-1; 11 bases are shared with TRBD2. V lost 8 bases, J lost 6 bases, and 9 bases stayed unmatched. Germline values: CDR1 MNHEY, CDR2 SMNVEV (reference sequence). The length of the CDR3 is 15 residues. In DNA form, the CDR3 reads TGTGCCAGCGCCTCCACCGGACTAGCGGGCAATGAGCAGTTCTTC. Translation: CASASTGLAGNEQFF.

V gene TRBV7-6 combines with J gene TRBJ1-2; D gene uncertain. The V gene lost 6 bases and the J gene lost 3 bases, with 14 bases spanning the gap. The CDR3 has 14 amino acids. CDR1 and CDR2 from the germline V gene are SGHVS and FNYEAQ. CDR3 sequence reads: CASRYRGWDYGYTF. The DNA of the CDR3 is TGTGCCAGCAGGTATCGGGGTTGGGACTATGGCTACACCTTC.

This sequence joins TRBV2 and TRBJ1-1; possible D gene TRBD1, 6 bases. The CDR3 is made up of 14 amino acids. Per the germline V gene, CDR1 is SNHLY and CDR2 is FYNNEI. The V and J ends lost 7 bases and 1 base respectively, with 13 bases between them. The CDR3 sequence is CASTRQESNTEAFF. The DNA for the CDR3 is TGTGCCAGCACCCGACAGGAGTCGAACACTGAAGCTTTCTTT.

The chain has TRBV9 and TRBJ2-5; 7 bases agree with TRBD2. V dropped 3 bases and J dropped 4; count of bases not matched to a gene: 12. There are 16 residues in the CDR3. Germline V gene sequence: CDR1 SGDLS, CDR2 YYNGEE. CDR3 nucleotides: TGTGCCAGCAGCGGAATGGGGGGAGGGAGGGGAGAGACCCAGTACTTC. Residues: CASSGMGGGRGETQYF.